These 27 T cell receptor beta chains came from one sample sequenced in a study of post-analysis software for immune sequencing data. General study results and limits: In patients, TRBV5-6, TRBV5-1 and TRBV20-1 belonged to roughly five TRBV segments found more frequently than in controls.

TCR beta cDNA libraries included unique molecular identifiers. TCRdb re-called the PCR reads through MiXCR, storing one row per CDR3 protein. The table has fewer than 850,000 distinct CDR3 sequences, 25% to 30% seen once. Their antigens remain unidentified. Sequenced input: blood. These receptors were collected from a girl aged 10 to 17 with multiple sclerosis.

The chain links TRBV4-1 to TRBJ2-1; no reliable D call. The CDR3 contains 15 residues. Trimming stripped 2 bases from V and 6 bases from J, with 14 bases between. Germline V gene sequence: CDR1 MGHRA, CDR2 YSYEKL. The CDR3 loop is CASSQFSQESNEQFF. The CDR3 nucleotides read TGCGCCAGCAGCCAATTTTCCCAGGAGAGCAATGAGCAGTTCTTC.

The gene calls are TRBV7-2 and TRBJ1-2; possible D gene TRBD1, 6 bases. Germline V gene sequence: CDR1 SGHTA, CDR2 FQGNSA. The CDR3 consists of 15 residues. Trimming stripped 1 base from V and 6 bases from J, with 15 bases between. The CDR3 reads CASSLVPRGLDGYTF. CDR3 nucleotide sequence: TGTGCCAGCAGCTTAGTTCCCAGGGGTTTGGATGGCTACACCTTC. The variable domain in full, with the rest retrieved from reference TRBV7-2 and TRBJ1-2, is GAGVSQSPSNKVTEKGKDVELRCDPISGHTALYWYRQSLGQGLEFLIYFQGNSAPDKSGLPSDRFSAERTGGSVSTLTIQRTQQEDSAVYLCASSLVPRGLDGYTFGSGTRLTVV.

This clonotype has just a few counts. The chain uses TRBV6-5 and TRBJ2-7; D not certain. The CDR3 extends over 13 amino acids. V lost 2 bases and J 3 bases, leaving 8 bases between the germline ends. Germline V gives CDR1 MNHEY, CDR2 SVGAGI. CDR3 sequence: CASSYTDGYEQYF. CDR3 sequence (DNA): TGTGCCAGCAGTTACACGGACGGCTACGAGCAGTACTTC.

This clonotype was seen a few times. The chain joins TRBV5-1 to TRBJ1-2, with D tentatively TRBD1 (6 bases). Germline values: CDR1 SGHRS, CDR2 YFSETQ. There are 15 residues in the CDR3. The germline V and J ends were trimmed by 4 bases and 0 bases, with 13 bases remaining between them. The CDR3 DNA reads TGCGCCAGCAGCCCGACAGGCTTAGCTAACTATGGCTACACCTTC. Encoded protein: CASSPTGLANYGYTF.

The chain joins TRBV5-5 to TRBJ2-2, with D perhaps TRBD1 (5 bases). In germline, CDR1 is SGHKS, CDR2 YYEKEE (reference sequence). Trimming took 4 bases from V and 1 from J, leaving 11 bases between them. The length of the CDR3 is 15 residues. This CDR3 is CASSLTGLNTGELFF. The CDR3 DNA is TGTGCCAGCAGCCTCACAGGATTGAACACCGGGGAGCTGTTTTTT.

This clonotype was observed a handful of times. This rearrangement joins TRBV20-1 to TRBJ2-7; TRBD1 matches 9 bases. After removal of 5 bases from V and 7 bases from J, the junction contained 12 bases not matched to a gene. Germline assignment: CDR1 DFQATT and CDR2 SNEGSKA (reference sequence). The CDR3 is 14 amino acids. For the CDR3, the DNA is TGCAGTGCTCCAAACAGGGGGCGAGTGGGTGAGCAGTACTTC. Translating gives CSAPNRGRVGEQYF.

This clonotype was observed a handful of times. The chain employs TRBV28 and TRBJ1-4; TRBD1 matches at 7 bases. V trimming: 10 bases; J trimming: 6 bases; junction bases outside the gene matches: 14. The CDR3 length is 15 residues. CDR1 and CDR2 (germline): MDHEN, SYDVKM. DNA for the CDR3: TGTGCCATCCGGGACAGTCGGCTGTCGGATGAAAAACTGTTTTTT. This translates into CAIRDSRLSDEKLFF. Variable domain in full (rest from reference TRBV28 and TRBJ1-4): DVKVTQSSRYLVKRTGEKVFLECVQDMDHENMFWYRQDPGLGLRLIYFSYDVKMKEKGDIPEGYSVSREKKERFSLILESASTNQTSMYLCAIRDSRLSDEKLFFGSGTQLSVL.

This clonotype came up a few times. In nucleotides, the CDR3 is TGTGCCAGCAGTTTATACAGGGGAAACGGTAGGACTGAAGCTTTCTTT. Translation gives CASSLYRGNGRTEAFF. The V and J genes are TRBV12-3 or TRBV12-4 and TRBJ1-1; 7 nucleotides match TRBD1. The CDR3 totals 16 residues. J gave up 5 bases and V 2 bases, and 11 bases lay outside the gene matches.

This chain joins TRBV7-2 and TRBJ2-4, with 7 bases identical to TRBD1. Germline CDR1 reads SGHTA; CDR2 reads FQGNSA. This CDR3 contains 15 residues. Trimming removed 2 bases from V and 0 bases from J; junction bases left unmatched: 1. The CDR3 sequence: CASSLHRGAKNIQYF. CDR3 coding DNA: TGTGCCAGCAGCTTACACAGGGGAGCCAAAAACATTCAGTACTTC.

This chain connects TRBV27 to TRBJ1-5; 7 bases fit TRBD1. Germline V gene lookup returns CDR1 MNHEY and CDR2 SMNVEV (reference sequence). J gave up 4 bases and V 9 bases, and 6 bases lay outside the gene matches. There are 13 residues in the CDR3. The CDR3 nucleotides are TGTGCCAGTACCGACAGGGTTAATCAGCCCCAGCATTTT. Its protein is CASTDRVNQPQHF.

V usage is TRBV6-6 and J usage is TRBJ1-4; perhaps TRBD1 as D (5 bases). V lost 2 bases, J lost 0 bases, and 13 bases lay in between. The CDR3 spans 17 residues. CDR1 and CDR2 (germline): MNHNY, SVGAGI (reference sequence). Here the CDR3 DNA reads TGTGCCAGCAGTTACAGGAGGGGTTTCGCAACTAATGAAAAACTGTTTTTT. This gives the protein CASSYRRGFATNEKLFF.

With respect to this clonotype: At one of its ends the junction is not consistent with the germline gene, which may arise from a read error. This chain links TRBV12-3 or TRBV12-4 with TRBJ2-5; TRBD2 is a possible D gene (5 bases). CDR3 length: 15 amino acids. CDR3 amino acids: CACSPEGERRETQYF. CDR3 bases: TGTGCCTGCAGTCCAGAGGGTGAGAGGAGGGAGACCCAGTACTTC.

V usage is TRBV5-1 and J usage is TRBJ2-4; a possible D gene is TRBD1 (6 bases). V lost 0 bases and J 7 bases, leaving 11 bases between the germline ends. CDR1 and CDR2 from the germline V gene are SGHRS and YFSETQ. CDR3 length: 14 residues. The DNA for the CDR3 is TGCGCCAGCAGCTTGGACAGGGAGAGGAACATTCAGTACTTC. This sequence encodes CASSLDRERNIQYF.

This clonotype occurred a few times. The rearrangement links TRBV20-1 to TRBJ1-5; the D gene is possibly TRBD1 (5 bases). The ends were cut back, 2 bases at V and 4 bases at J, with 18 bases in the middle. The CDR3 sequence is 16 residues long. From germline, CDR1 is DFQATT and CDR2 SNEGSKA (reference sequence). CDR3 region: CSARNKGAGWNQPQHF. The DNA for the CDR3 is TGCAGTGCTAGAAACAAAGGGGCAGGGTGGAATCAGCCCCAGCATTTT.

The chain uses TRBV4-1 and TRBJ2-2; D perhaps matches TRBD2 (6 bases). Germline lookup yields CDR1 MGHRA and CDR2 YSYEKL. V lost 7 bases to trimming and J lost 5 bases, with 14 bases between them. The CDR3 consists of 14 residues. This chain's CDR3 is CASIAGSGTGELFF. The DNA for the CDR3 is TGCGCCAGCATTGCGGGGTCAGGAACCGGGGAGCTGTTTTTT.

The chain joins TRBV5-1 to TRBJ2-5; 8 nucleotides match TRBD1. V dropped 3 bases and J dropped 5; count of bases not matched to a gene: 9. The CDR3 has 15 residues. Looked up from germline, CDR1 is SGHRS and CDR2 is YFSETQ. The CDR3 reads CASSYGRQGSETQYF. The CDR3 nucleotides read TGCGCCAGCAGCTATGGTAGACAGGGGAGCGAGACCCAGTACTTC. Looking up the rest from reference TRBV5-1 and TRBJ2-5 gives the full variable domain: KAGVTQTPRYLIKTRGQQVTLSCSPISGHRSVSWYQQTPGQGLQFLFEYFSETQRNKGNFPGRFSGRQFSNSRSEMNVSTLELGDSALYLCASSYGRQGSETQYFGPGTRLLVL.

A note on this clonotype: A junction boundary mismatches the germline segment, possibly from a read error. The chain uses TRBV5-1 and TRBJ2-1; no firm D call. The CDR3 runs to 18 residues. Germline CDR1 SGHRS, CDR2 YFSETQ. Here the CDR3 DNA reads TGCGCCAGCAGTTGGCTTACTGGGCGGCAAAGCTCCTACAATGGGCAGTTCTTC. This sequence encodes CASSWLTGRQSSYNGQFF.

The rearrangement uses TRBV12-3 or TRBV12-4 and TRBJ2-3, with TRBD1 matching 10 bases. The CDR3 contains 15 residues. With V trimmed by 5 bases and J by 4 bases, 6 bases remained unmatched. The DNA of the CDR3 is TGTGCCAGCAGTCCATACGGACAGGGGGCAGATACGCAGTATTTT. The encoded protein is CASSPYGQGADTQYF.

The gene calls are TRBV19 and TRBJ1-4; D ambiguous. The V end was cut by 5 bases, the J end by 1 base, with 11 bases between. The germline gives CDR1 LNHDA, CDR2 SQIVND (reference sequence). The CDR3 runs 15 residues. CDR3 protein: CASSPFRGTNEKLFF. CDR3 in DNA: TGTGCCAGTAGTCCCTTCCGGGGAACTAATGAAAAACTGTTTTTT.

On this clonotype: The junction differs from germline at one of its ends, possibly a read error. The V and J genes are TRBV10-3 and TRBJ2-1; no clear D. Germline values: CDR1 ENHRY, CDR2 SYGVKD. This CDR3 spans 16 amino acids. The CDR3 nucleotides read TGTGCCATCAGTGAAGAACGGTGGAGCTCCTACAATGAGCAGTGCTTC. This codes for CAISEERWSSYNEQCF.

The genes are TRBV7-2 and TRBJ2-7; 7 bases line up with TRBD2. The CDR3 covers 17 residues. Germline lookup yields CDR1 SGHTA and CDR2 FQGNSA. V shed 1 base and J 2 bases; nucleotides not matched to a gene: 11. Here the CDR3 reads CASSLDAWTSQTYEQYF. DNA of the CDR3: TGTGCCAGCAGCTTAGACGCTTGGACTAGTCAAACCTACGAGCAGTACTTC.

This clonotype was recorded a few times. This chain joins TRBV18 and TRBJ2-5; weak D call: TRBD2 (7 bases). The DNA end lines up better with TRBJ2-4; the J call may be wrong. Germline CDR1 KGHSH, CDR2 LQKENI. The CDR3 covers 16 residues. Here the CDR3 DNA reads TGTGCCAGCTCACCACTGACGGGGGGCATGACGGACATTCAGTACTTC. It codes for CASSPLTGGMTDIQYF.

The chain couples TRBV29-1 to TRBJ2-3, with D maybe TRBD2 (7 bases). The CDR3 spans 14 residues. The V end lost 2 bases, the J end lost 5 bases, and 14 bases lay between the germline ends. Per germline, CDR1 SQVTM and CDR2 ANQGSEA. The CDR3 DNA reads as TGCAGCGTTGAAAAAACAAGGGGGGGAGATACGCAGTATTTT. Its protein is CSVEKTRGGDTQYF.

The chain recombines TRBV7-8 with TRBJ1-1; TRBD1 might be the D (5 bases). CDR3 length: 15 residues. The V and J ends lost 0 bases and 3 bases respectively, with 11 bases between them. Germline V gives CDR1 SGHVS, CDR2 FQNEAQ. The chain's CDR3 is CASSLASGLYTEAFF. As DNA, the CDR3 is TGTGCCAGCAGCTTAGCGTCAGGGTTATACACTGAAGCTTTCTTT.

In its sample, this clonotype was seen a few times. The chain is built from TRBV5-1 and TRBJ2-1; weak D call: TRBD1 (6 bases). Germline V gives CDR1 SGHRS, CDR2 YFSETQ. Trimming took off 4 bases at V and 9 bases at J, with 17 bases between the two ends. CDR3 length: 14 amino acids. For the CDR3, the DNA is TGCGCCAGCAGCCGAAGTGCAACAGGGTTTGAGCAGTTCTTC. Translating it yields CASSRSATGFEQFF.

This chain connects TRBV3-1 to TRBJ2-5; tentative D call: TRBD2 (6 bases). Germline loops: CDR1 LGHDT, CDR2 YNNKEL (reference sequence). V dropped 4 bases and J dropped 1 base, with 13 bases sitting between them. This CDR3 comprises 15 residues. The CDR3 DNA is TGTGCCAGCAGCCGTCCCGCCGGGGGCCAAGAGACCCAGTACTTC. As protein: CASSRPAGGQETQYF.

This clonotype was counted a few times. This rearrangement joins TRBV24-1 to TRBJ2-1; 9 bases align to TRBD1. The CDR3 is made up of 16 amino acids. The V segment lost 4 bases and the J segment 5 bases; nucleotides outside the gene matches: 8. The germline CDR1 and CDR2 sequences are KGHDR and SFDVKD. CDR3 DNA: TGTGCCACCAGTGACCGCGACAGGGGGGTCCACAATGAGCAGTTCTTC. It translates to CATSDRDRGVHNEQFF.